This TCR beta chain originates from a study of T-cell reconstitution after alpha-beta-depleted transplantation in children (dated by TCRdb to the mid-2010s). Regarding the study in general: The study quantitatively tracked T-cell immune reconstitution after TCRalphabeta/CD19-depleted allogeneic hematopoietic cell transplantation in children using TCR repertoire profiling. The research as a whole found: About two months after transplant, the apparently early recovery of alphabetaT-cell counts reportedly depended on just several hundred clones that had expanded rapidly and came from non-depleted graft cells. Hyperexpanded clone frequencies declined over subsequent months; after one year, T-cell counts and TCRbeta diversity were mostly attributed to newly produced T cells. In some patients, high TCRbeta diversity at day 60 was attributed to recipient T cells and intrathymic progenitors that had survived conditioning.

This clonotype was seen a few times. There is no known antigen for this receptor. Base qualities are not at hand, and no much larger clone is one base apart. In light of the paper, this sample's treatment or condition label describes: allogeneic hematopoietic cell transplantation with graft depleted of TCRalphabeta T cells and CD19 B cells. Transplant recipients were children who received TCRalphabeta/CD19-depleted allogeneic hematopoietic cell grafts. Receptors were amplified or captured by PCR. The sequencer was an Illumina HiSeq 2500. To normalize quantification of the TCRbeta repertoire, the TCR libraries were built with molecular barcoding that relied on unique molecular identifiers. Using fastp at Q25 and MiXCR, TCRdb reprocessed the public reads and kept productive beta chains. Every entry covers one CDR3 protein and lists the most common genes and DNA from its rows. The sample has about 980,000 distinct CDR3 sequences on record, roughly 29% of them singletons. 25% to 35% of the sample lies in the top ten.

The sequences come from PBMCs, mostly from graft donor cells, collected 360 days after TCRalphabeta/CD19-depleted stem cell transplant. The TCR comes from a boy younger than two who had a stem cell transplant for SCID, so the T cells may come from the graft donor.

The CDR3 sequence is CASSPTVSGQGGVWGTEAFF. In nucleotide form, the sequence is TGTGCCAGCAGTCCTACCGTCTCGGGACAGGGAGGGGTTTGGGGCACTGAAGCTTTCTTT. The rearranged segments are TRBV27 and TRBJ1-1; 9 central nucleotides agree with TRBD1. Inclusive of the bounding cysteine and phenylalanine, the CDR3 is 20 residues long. Only the CDR3 DNA stays, 60 bases, in frame from base 1. Trimming removed 5 bases from V and 4 bases from J; the gene matches leave 23 bases unexplained. Sequences MNHEY (CDR1) and SMNVEV (CDR2) are obtained from the germline V gene (reference sequence).